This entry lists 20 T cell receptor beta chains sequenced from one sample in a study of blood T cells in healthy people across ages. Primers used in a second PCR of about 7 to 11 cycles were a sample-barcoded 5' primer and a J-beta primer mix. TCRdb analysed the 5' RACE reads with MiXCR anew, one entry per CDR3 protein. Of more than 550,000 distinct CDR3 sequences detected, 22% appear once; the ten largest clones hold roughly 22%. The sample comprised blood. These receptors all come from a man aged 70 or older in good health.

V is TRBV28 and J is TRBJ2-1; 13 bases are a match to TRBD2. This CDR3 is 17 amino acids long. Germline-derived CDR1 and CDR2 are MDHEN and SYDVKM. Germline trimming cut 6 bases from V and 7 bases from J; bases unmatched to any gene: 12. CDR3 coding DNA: TGTGCCAGCAGGTTGTGGGGGGTGACTAGCGGGGGGAATGAGCAGTTCTTC. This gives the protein CASRLWGVTSGGNEQFF.

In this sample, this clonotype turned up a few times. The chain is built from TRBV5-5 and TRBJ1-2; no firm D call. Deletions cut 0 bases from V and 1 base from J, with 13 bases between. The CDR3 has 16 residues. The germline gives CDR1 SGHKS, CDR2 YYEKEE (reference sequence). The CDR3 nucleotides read TGTGCCAGCAGCTTGGGCGGTGACGGGTTTAACTATGGCTACACCTTC. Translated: CASSLGGDGFNYGYTF. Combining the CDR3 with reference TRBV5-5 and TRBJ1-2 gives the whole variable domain DAGVTQSPTHLIKTRGQQVTLRCSPISGHKSVSWYQQVLGQGPQFIFQYYEKEERGRGNFPDRFSARQFPNYSSELNVNALLLGDSALYLCASSLGGDGFNYGYTFGSGTRLTVV.

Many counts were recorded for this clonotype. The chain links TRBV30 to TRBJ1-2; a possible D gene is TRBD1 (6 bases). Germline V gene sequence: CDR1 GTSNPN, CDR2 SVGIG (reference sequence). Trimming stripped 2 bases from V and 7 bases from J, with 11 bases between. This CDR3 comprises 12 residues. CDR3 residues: CAWSMGGAGYTF. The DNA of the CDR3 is TGTGCCTGGAGTATGGGGGGCGCTGGCTACACCTTC.

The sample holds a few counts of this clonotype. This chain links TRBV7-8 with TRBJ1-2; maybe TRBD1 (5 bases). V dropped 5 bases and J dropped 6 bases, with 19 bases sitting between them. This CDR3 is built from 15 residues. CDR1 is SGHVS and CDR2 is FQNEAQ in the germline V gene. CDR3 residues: CASSPARWGSNGYTF. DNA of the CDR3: TGTGCCAGCAGCCCCGCGAGATGGGGCTCGAATGGCTACACCTTC.

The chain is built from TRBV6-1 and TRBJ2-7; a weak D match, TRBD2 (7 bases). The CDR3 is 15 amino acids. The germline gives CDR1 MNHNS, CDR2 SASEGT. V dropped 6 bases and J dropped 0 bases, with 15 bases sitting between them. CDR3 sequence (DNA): TGTGCCAGCAGACGAGGGGGGGCTAGCTCCTACGAGCAGTACTTC. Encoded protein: CASRRGGASSYEQYF.

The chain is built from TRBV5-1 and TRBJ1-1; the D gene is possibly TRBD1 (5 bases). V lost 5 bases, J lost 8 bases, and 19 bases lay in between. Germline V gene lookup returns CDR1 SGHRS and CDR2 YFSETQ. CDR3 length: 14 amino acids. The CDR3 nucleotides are TGCGCCAGCAGACCAGGAAGGGGCGAGGGGGAAGCTTTCTTT. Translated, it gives CASRPGRGEGEAFF.

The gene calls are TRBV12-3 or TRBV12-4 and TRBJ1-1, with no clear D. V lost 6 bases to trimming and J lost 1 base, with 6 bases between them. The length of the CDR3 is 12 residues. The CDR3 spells CASRAGNTEAFF. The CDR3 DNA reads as TGTGCCAGCAGAGCCGGGAACACTGAAGCTTTCTTT.

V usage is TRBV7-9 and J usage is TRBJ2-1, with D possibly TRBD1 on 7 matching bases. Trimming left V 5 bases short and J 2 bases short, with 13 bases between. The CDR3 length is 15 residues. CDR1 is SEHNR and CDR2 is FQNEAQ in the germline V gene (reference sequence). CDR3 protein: CASSDQGGPYNEQFF. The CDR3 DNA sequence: TGTGCCAGCAGCGACCAGGGGGGCCCCTACAATGAGCAGTTCTTC.

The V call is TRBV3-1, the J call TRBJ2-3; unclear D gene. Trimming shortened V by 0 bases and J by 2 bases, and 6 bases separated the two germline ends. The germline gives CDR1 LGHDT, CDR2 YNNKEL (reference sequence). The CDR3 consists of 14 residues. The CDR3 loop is CASSQEINTDTQYF. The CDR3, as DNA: TGTGCCAGCAGCCAAGAGATTAACACAGATACGCAGTATTTT.

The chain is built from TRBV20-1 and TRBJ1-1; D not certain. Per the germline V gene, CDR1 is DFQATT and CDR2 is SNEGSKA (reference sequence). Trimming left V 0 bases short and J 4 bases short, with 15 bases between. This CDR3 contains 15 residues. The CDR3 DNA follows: TGCAGTGCTAGAGATAGGGAAGGGCTCGGCACTGAAGCTTTCTTT. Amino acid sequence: CSARDREGLGTEAFF.

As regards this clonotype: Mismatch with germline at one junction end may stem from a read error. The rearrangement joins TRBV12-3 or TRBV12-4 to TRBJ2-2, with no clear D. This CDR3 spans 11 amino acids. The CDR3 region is CAGSFIGELFF. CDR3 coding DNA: TGTGCCGGCAGTTTCATCGGGGAGCTGTTTTTT.

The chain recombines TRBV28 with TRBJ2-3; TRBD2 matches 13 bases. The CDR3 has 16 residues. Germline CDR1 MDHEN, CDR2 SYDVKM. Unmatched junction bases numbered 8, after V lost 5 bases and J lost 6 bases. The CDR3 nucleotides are TGTGCCAGCAGTCCTATAGGGACTAGCGGGACCGATACGCAGTATTTT. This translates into CASSPIGTSGTDTQYF.

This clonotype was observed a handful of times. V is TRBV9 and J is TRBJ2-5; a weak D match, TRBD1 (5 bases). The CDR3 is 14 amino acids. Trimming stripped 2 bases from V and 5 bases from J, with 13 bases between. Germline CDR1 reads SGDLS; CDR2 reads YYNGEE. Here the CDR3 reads CASSVAGLGETQYF. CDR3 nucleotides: TGTGCCAGCAGCGTCGCAGGGCTTGGGGAGACCCAGTACTTC.

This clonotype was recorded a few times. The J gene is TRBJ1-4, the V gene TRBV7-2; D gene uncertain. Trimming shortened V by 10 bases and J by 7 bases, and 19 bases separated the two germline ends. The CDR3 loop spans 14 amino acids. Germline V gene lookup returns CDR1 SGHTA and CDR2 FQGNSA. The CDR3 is CANTLTVVGEKLFF. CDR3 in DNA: TGTGCCAACACCTTGACGGTAGTAGGTGAAAAACTGTTTTTT.

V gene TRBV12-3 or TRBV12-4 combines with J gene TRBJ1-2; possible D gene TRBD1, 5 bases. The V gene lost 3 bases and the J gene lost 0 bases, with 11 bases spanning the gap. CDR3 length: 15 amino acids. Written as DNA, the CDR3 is TGTGCCAGCAGTTTCCGGGGCAAAACTAACTATGGCTACACCTTC. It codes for CASSFRGKTNYGYTF.

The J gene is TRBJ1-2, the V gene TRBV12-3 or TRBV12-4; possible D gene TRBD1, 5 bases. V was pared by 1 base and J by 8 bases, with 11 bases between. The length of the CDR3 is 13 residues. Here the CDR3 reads CASSLVREKGYTF. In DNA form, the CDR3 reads TGTGCCAGCAGTTTAGTCAGGGAAAAGGGCTACACCTTC.

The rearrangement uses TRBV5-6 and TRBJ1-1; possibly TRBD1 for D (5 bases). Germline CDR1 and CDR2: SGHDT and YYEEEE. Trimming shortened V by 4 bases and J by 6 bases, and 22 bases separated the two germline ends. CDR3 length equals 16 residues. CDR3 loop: CASSAGTGSGSSEAFF. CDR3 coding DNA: TGTGCCAGCAGCGCCGGGACTGGGAGCGGGAGCTCTGAAGCTTTCTTT.

The CDR3: CSASVTGEQETQYF. In nucleotides, the CDR3 is TGCAGTGCTTCTGTCACCGGGGAACAAGAGACCCAGTACTTC. The rearrangement joins TRBV20-1 to TRBJ2-5; TRBD2 is a possible D gene (5 bases). Trimming removed 5 bases from V and 2 bases from J, with 15 bases in between. In germline, CDR1 is DFQATT, CDR2 SNEGSKA (reference sequence). There are 14 residues in the CDR3.

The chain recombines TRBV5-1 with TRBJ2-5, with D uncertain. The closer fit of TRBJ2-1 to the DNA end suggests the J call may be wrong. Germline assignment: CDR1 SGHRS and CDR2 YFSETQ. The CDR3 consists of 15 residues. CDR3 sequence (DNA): TGCGCCAGCAGCTCTGGAGCATCCACTCAAAATGAGCAGTTCTTC. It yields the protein CASSSGASTQNEQFF.

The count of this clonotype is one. The CDR3 bases are TGCAGTGCTAGTTACGGGGCGAACACCGGGGAGCTGTTTTTT. Translating gives CSASYGANTGELFF. The chain is built from TRBV20-1 and TRBJ2-2; D is possibly TRBD2 (5 bases). CDR1 is DFQATT, CDR2 SNEGSKA, per germline (reference sequence). V lost 3 bases and J 0 bases, leaving 8 bases between the germline ends. The CDR3 runs to 14 residues.